The 28 T cell receptor beta chains presented below share a single source sample, sequenced in a study of T cell changes during pregnancy in multiple sclerosis. The data were produced by immunoSEQ multiplex PCR, yet TCRdb's version contains in-frame clones alone and is incomplete. In the table there are about 70,000 clones, around 94% of which are singletons. The specimen was peripheral blood, collected in the third trimester of pregnancy. Receptors originate from a female donor with multiple sclerosis, enrolled in a pregnancy study.

This rearrangement joins TRBV15 to TRBJ2-3; D unclear. Germline V gene sequence: CDR1 LNHNV, CDR2 YYDKDF (reference sequence). Trimming shortened V by 3 bases and J by 4 bases, and 17 bases separated the two germline ends. The CDR3 has 16 amino acids. Here the CDR3 DNA reads TGTGCCACCAGCAGTGACGGGTCGGCTTACCCAGATACGCAGTATTTT. It codes for CATSSDGSAYPDTQYF. The full variable domain, in which reference TRBV15 and TRBJ2-3 provide the parts outside the CDR3, is DAMVIQNPRYQVTQFGKPVTLSCSQTLNHNVMYWYQQKSSQAPKLLFHYYDKDFNNEADTPDNFQSRRPNTSFCFLDIRSPGLGDTAMYLCATSSDGSAYPDTQYFGPGTRLTVL.

J is TRBJ2-1 and V is TRBV4-2; 13 nucleotides match TRBD2. The CDR3 covers 23 residues. Germline CDR1 LGHNA, CDR2 YNFKEQ. J gave up 0 bases and V 4 bases, and 21 bases lay outside the gene matches. CDR3 residues: CASSPAFRLAGGYEVGSYNEQFF. CDR3 sequence (DNA): TGTGCCAGCAGCCCCGCCTTTAGACTAGCGGGGGGTTATGAGGTGGGCTCCTACAATGAGCAGTTCTTC.

This clone was seen a single time. This rearrangement joins TRBV5-4 to TRBJ1-1, with TRBD1 identical over 8 bases. Losses at the gene ends were 3 bases for V and 0 bases for J; bases not matched to a gene: 1. Germline CDR1 SGHNT, CDR2 YYREEE (reference sequence). The CDR3 runs 14 residues. Written as DNA, the CDR3 is TGTGCCAGCAGCTGGGACAGGATGAACACTGAAGCTTTCTTT. Protein: CASSWDRMNTEAFF.

The V gene is TRBV30, the J gene TRBJ1-6; 7 bases align to TRBD1. The germline V gene has CDR1 GTSNPN and CDR2 SVGIG (reference sequence). The CDR3 totals 15 residues. The V and J ends lost 2 bases and 9 bases, in that order; junction bases with no gene match: 10. CDR3 amino acids: CAWSTETGWSSPLHF. CDR3 coding DNA: TGTGCCTGGAGTACCGAGACAGGGTGGAGTTCACCCCTCCACTTT.

The chain joins TRBV7-2 to TRBJ2-7; D is perhaps TRBD2 (6 bases). This CDR3 region has 14 residues. The V end was cut by 4 bases, the J end by 2 bases, with 12 bases between. Per germline, CDR1 SGHTA and CDR2 FQGNSA. DNA of the CDR3: TGTGCCAGCAGCTCTCGGGGGTTAACCTACGAGCAGTACTTC. Its protein is CASSSRGLTYEQYF.

The gene calls are TRBV4-2 and TRBJ2-1; TRBD2 matches at 8 bases. Germline-derived CDR1 and CDR2 are LGHNA and YNFKEQ. CDR3 length equals 18 residues. The trim removed 2 bases at V and 0 bases at J, leaving 9 bases unmatched. The CDR3 here is CASSQPLAGLSSYNEQFF. The CDR3 DNA reads TGTGCCAGCAGCCAACCTCTAGCGGGCCTAAGCTCCTACAATGAGCAGTTCTTC.

This chain joins TRBV5-1 and TRBJ2-7; a possible D gene is TRBD1 (5 bases). Germline V gives CDR1 SGHRS, CDR2 YFSETQ. The CDR3 loop spans 15 amino acids. Trimming removed 2 bases from V and 0 bases from J, with 12 bases in between. The CDR3 DNA reads as TGCGCCAGCAGCTTCCAGGGTCCCCCCTCCTACGAGCAGTACTTC. Protein product: CASSFQGPPSYEQYF.

V usage is TRBV5-1 and J usage is TRBJ2-5, with D perhaps matching TRBD2 (6 bases). Germline CDR1 is SGHRS and CDR2 is YFSETQ. The CDR3 is 15 residues long. Trimming shortened V by 0 bases and J by 5 bases, and 14 bases separated the two germline ends. Here the CDR3 DNA reads TGCGCCAGCAGCTTGGCCGGGGGATATAGGGAGACCCAGTACTTC. It codes for CASSLAGGYRETQYF.

This chain joins TRBV6-5 and TRBJ1-1; possible D gene TRBD1, 5 bases. V lost 4 bases to trimming and J lost 2 bases, with 17 bases between them. Germline values: CDR1 MNHEY, CDR2 SVGAGI. The CDR3 totals 16 residues. The CDR3, as DNA: TGTGCCAGCAGTTCCCCCCCAGGGCTTAAAAACACTGAAGCTTTCTTT. This sequence encodes CASSSPPGLKNTEAFF.

V gene TRBV30 combines with J gene TRBJ1-5; the D gene is possibly TRBD1 (5 bases). The CDR3 spans 13 residues. Trimming took 5 bases from V and 4 from J, leaving 12 bases between them. Germline assignment: CDR1 GTSNPN and CDR2 SVGIG (reference sequence). The CDR3 here is CAWDNKGNQPQHF. The CDR3, as DNA: TGTGCCTGGGATAACAAGGGGAATCAGCCCCAGCATTTT.

The J gene is TRBJ1-4, the V gene TRBV19; D is undetermined. Trimming left V 6 bases short and J 5 bases short, with 7 bases between. CDR1 and CDR2 from the germline V gene are LNHDA and SQIVND (reference sequence). The CDR3 is 12 residues long. The CDR3 DNA reads TGTGCCAGTAGAACCGGGAATGAAAAACTGTTTTTT. Amino acids: CASRTGNEKLFF.

V usage is TRBV7-2 and J usage is TRBJ2-1; D might be TRBD1 (6 bases). CDR3 length: 14 residues. CDR1 and CDR2 from the germline V gene are SGHTA and FQGNSA. Trimming left V 5 bases short and J 4 bases short, with 12 bases between. CDR3 loop: CASSARTVYNEQFF. CDR3 bases: TGTGCCAGCAGCGCCCGGACAGTGTACAATGAGCAGTTCTTC.

This clone was recorded once. The chain links TRBV4-1 to TRBJ2-7; D possibly corresponds to TRBD2 (5 bases). Trimming took off 0 bases at V and 6 bases at J, with 9 bases between the two ends. Germline lookup yields CDR1 MGHRA and CDR2 YSYEKL. The CDR3 loop spans 13 amino acids. The CDR3 nucleotides are TGCGCCAGCAGCCAAGATGAACTAGGCGAGCAGTACTTC. Residues: CASSQDELGEQYF.

V usage is TRBV6-5 and J usage is TRBJ1-2; the D is unclear. CDR1 is MNHEY, CDR2 SVGAGI, per germline. The CDR3 extends over 14 amino acids. V was clipped by 2 bases and J by 8 bases, with 15 bases between them. CDR3 protein: CASSYGRGTKGYTF. The CDR3 DNA sequence: TGTGCCAGCAGTTACGGGCGGGGAACGAAAGGCTACACCTTC.

The chain uses TRBV27 and TRBJ2-1; the match to TRBD2 covers 13 bases. CDR1 and CDR2 (germline): MNHEY, SMNVEV (reference sequence). Trimming removed 3 bases from V and 9 bases from J; junction bases left unmatched: 5. There are 15 residues in the CDR3. The CDR3 sequence is CASSFGGLAGFEQFF. The DNA for the CDR3 is TGTGCCAGCAGTTTTGGGGGACTAGCGGGGTTTGAGCAGTTCTTC.

The V gene is TRBV11-2, the J gene TRBJ2-1, with D possibly being TRBD1 (5 bases). Looked up from germline, CDR1 is SGHAT and CDR2 is FQNNGV. V lost 4 bases to trimming and J lost 0 bases, with 13 bases between them. The CDR3 sequence is 16 residues long. The CDR3 protein is CASSSTTASSYNEQFF. DNA for the CDR3: TGTGCCAGCAGCTCCACGACAGCGAGCTCCTACAATGAGCAGTTCTTC.

The gene calls are TRBV27 and TRBJ1-2, with D possibly matching TRBD1 (6 bases). The germline V and J ends were trimmed by 6 bases and 4 bases, with 12 bases remaining between them. The CDR3 consists of 13 residues. Looked up from germline, CDR1 is MNHEY and CDR2 is SMNVEV (reference sequence). The CDR3 loop is CASRSGHSYGYTF. The CDR3, as DNA: TGTGCCAGCAGGTCGGGACACAGCTATGGCTACACCTTC.

This clone was recorded only once. The chain links TRBV7-6 to TRBJ2-5, with a tentative D call TRBD2 (6 bases). This CDR3 is built from 17 residues. Trimming took 5 bases from V and 4 from J, leaving 23 bases between them. Per the germline V gene, CDR1 is SGHVS and CDR2 is FNYEAQ. CDR3 sequence reads: CASSQSPGLRVGETQYF. CDR3 bases: TGTGCCAGCAGCCAGAGCCCGGGACTCAGGGTGGGAGAGACCCAGTACTTC.

Worth noting for this clone: The germline gene is not matched at one end of the junction; a read error may be the cause. The genes are TRBV27 and TRBJ2-3, with TRBD2 identical over 10 bases. CDR3 length equals 15 residues. Germline-derived CDR1 and CDR2 are MNHEY and SMNVEV (reference sequence). This chain's CDR3 is CASILAGGSTDTQYF. In nucleotides, the CDR3 is TGTGCCAGCATTTTAGCGGGGGGAAGCACAGATACGCAGTATTTT.

This clone turned up a few times. This chain links TRBV7-6 with TRBJ2-3; D is perhaps TRBD2 (6 bases). CDR3 length: 16 amino acids. The germline CDR1 and CDR2 sequences are SGHVS and FNYEAQ. With 2 bases removed from V and 1 base from J, the gap between germline ends came to 13 bases. CDR3 region: CASSLRVGTGTDTQYF. In DNA form, the CDR3 reads TGTGCCAGCAGCTTACGGGTTGGGACTGGCACAGATACGCAGTATTTT.

V and J are TRBV19 and TRBJ1-2; 9 bases are shared with TRBD1. The CDR3 runs 13 residues. Germline V lookup: CDR1 LNHDA, CDR2 SQIVND (reference sequence). Germline trimming cut 8 bases from V and 4 bases from J; bases unmatched to any gene: 5. In DNA form, the CDR3 reads TGTGCCAGTTGGACAGGGGCCCCCTATGGCTACACCTTC. Translated, it gives CASWTGAPYGYTF.

J is TRBJ1-1 and V is TRBV7-2; D possibly corresponds to TRBD1 (6 bases). Germline V CDR1 and CDR2: SGHTA, FQGNSA. Deletions cut 7 bases from V and 4 bases from J, with 16 bases between. This CDR3 has 14 residues. The CDR3 DNA reads as TGTGCCAGCATCATGGACAGATCATCCACTGAAGCTTTCTTT. Translated: CASIMDRSSTEAFF.

The CDR3 spells CASSYGTVGFGNTIYF. In nucleotides, the CDR3 is TGTGCCAGCAGTTACGGGACAGTAGGCTTTGGAAACACCATATATTTT. The V gene is TRBV6-5, the J gene TRBJ1-3; the match to TRBD1 covers 7 bases. V was clipped by 2 bases and J by 3 bases; unmatched bases: 7. The CDR3 sequence is 16 residues long. CDR1 and CDR2 from the germline V gene are MNHEY and SVGAGI.

This clone was seen more than once but under ten times. The chain uses TRBV30 and TRBJ1-1, with D perhaps matching TRBD1 (5 bases). The germline V gene encodes CDR1 GTSNPN and CDR2 SVGIG (reference sequence). V was clipped by 8 bases and J by 1 base, with 14 bases between them. CDR3 length equals 13 residues. CDR3 bases: TGTGCCAGATTGGGGGACTCGAACACTGAAGCTTTCTTT. This translates into CARLGDSNTEAFF. Complete variable domain (other parts from reference TRBV30 and TRBJ1-1): SQTIHQWPATLVQPVGSPLSLECTVEGTSNPNLYWYRQAAGRGLQLLFYSVGIGQISSEVPQNLSASRPQDRQFILSSKKLLLSDSGFYLCARLGDSNTEAFFGQGTRLTVV.

In its sample, this clone was seen once. CDR3 loop: CASSPLLGTAQETQYF. CDR3 DNA: TGTGCCAGCTCACCACTTTTAGGGACAGCCCAAGAGACCCAGTACTTC. The chain carries TRBV18 and TRBJ2-5; 7 nucleotides line up with TRBD1. The CDR3 covers 16 residues. The germline CDR1 and CDR2 sequences are KGHSH and LQKENI. Trimming took 1 base from V and 1 from J; bases not matched to a gene: 6.

This chain connects TRBV10-3 to TRBJ1-4; TRBD1 might be the D (5 bases). CDR1 and CDR2 from the germline V gene are ENHRY and SYGVKD. V was cut by 10 bases and J by 6 bases, with 12 bases left in between. The CDR3 extends over 12 amino acids. CDR3 sequence reads: CATGRGDEKLFF. Here the CDR3 DNA reads TGTGCCACGGGGAGGGGCGATGAAAAACTGTTTTTT.

This clone was observed a few times. The V and J genes are TRBV7-9 and TRBJ2-7; D unresolved. The CDR3 runs 15 residues. V lost 1 base, J lost 2 bases, and 12 bases lay in between. CDR1 SEHNR and CDR2 FQNEAQ come from the germline V gene (reference sequence). CDR3 coding DNA: TGTGCCAGCAGCTTAGGGCAACTATATACCTACGAGCAGTACTTC. This encodes CASSLGQLYTYEQYF.

The J gene is TRBJ1-4, the V gene TRBV21-1; the table assigns TRBD1, which was not confirmed against the DNA. TRBV21-1 is shown as a pseudogene. The CDR3 loop spans 14 amino acids. The CDR3 region is CASCKQGVGEKLFF. The CDR3 DNA reads as TGTGCCAGCTGCAAACAGGGGGTTGGTGAAAAACTGTTTTTT.